Below, 27 T cell receptor beta chains from the same sample are listed, as sequenced in a study of blood T cell repertoires in COVID-19. Sequencing was performed with immunoSEQ multiplex PCR; in TCRdb, only in-frame clones are kept and a portion is missing. Of about 320,000 clones detected, approximately 91% appear once; the ten largest clones hold roughly 3.9%. Sequencing input: PBMCs or T cells enriched from blood (not recorded which). All receptors come from a woman in her 30s who had been exposed to COVID-19.

Of note for this clone: Germline and junction disagree at one end, which may indicate a read error. The chain carries TRBV3-1 (or the pseudogene TRBV3-2) and TRBJ1-1, with D hard to call. The germline V gene has CDR1 LGHDT and CDR2 YNNKEL (reference sequence). The CDR3 consists of 12 residues. The CDR3 here is CASRQRGTEAFF. CDR3 bases: TGTGCCAGCCGCCAGCGCGGCACTGAAGCTTTCTTT.

The rearrangement uses TRBV28 and TRBJ1-1; 7 nucleotides agree with TRBD1. From germline, CDR1 is MDHEN and CDR2 SYDVKM. V shed 7 bases, J shed 1 base, and the junction held 6 bases outside the gene matches. The CDR3 runs to 14 residues. In DNA, the CDR3 is TGTGCCAGCATTAATACAGGGGCGAACACTGAAGCTTTCTTT. Translated: CASINTGANTEAFF.

The chain couples TRBV12-3 or TRBV12-4 to TRBJ2-7; D gene ambiguous. Trimming cost V 5 bases and J 4 bases, with 12 bases left between them. The CDR3 consists of 13 residues. CDR3 protein: CASSTRTGYEQYF. The CDR3, as DNA: TGTGCCAGCAGTACTCGAACCGGGTACGAGCAGTACTTC.

The J gene is TRBJ2-2, the V gene TRBV7-2; TRBD2 matches at 8 bases. Germline assignment: CDR1 SGHTA and CDR2 FQGNSA. The CDR3 is 15 residues long. Trimming at V came to 1 base and at J to 5 bases, leaving 3 bases not matched to a gene. In DNA, the CDR3 is TGTGCCAGCAGCTTAGAGCGGGGGCGGACCGGGGAGCTGTTTTTT. It specifies CASSLERGRTGELFF. The complete variable domain, with remaining parts taken from reference TRBV7-2 and TRBJ2-2, reads GAGVSQSPSNKVTEKGKDVELRCDPISGHTALYWYRQSLGQGLEFLIYFQGNSAPDKSGLPSDRFSAERTGGSVSTLTIQRTQQEDSAVYLCASSLERGRTGELFFGEGSRLTVL.

The chain recombines TRBV2 with TRBJ1-1; perhaps TRBD1 as D (6 bases). The V end was cut by 4 bases, the J end by 5 bases, with 14 bases between. CDR1 and CDR2 from the germline V gene are SNHLY and FYNNEI. CDR3 length equals 14 residues. CDR3 nucleotide sequence: TGTGCCAGCAGTGTACAGGGATTTTGGACTGAAGCTTTCTTT. Translated, it gives CASSVQGFWTEAFF.

As for this clone: An end of the junction does not agree with germline; a read error may underlie this. CDR3: CASSTLAGEPFF. CDR3 in DNA: TGTGCCAGCAGTACACTAGCGGGGGAGCCGTTCTTC. The V gene is TRBV27, the J gene TRBJ2-1; 11 bases match TRBD2. Per germline, CDR1 MNHEY and CDR2 SMNVEV (reference sequence). This CDR3 comprises 12 residues.

V gene TRBV18 combines with J gene TRBJ2-1, with 8 bases aligning to TRBD2. There are 14 residues in the CDR3. Germline V gene lookup returns CDR1 KGHSH and CDR2 LQKENI. The J segment lost 7 bases and the V segment lost 8 bases, leaving 10 bases of the junction unmatched. CDR3 bases: TGTGCCAGCAACGCGGGGGGCCAGGGGAATGAGCAGTTCTTC. This gives the protein CASNAGGQGNEQFF.

The chain joins TRBV6-5 to TRBJ2-7; perhaps TRBD1 as D (5 bases). The germline V gene has CDR1 MNHEY and CDR2 SVGAGI. CDR3 length: 15 residues. V was pared by 5 bases and J by 1 base, with 15 bases between. The CDR3 loop reads CASSRQPLGSYEQYF. CDR3 DNA: TGTGCCAGCAGTAGACAGCCCCTTGGGTCCTACGAGCAGTACTTC.

In DNA, the CDR3 is TGTGCCAGCTCACCAGTCAGTCTGAACACTGAAGCTTTCTTT. Translating it yields CASSPVSLNTEAFF. The V gene is TRBV18, the J gene TRBJ1-1; no definite D call. CDR1 is KGHSH and CDR2 is LQKENI in the germline V gene. V was shortened by 2 bases and J by 0 bases, with 7 bases between the two germline ends. CDR3 length: 14 amino acids.

V gene TRBV11-2 combines with J gene TRBJ2-3, with TRBD2 matching over 10 bases. The V segment lost 6 bases and the J segment 3 bases; nucleotides outside the gene matches: 6. CDR3 length equals 15 residues. The germline CDR1 and CDR2 sequences are SGHAT and FQNNGV. The CDR3 spells CASRRPGLATDTQYF. CDR3 nucleotides: TGTGCCAGCAGACGCCCGGGACTAGCGACAGATACGCAGTATTTT.

This clone is a singleton in its sample. The CDR3 sequence: CASSLGGFGRTEAFF. The CDR3 nucleotides read TGTGCCAGCAGCTTAGGGGGTTTCGGGAGGACTGAAGCTTTCTTT. This sequence joins TRBV7-9 and TRBJ1-1; D is undetermined. Looked up from germline, CDR1 is SEHNR and CDR2 is FQNEAQ (reference sequence). The germline V and J ends were trimmed by 1 base and 5 bases, with 14 bases remaining between them. The CDR3 loop spans 15 amino acids. Supplemented by reference TRBV7-9 and TRBJ1-1, the full variable domain reads DTGVSQNPRHKITKRGQNVTFRCDPISEHNRLYWYRQTLGQGPEFLTYFQNEAQLEKSRLLSDRFSAERPKGSFSTLEIQRTEQGDSAMYLCASSLGGFGRTEAFFGQGTRLTVV.

This rearrangement joins TRBV27 to TRBJ1-3; a weak D match, TRBD1 (6 bases). V lost 8 bases and J lost 1, with 18 bases in between. Germline V gene lookup returns CDR1 MNHEY and CDR2 SMNVEV (reference sequence). This CDR3 is built from 16 residues. The DNA for the CDR3 is TGTGCCAGCCGTCCGGGGGGCAGCCCTTCTGGAAACACCATATATTTT. Protein product: CASRPGGSPSGNTIYF.

This chain connects TRBV14 to TRBJ2-3, with D maybe TRBD2 (5 bases). Deletions cut 4 bases from V and 8 bases from J, with 16 bases between. The CDR3 length is 14 residues. Germline V lookup: CDR1 SGHDN, CDR2 FVKESK. Written as DNA, the CDR3 is TGTGCCAGCAGCCCGGACTGGCTCGACGGTACGCAGTATTTT. This translates into CASSPDWLDGTQYF.

The chain couples TRBV4-1 to TRBJ2-1; 8 nucleotides line up with TRBD2. The CDR3 loop spans 16 amino acids. V was clipped by 0 bases and J by 1 base; unmatched bases: 2. The germline V gene has CDR1 MGHRA and CDR2 YSYEKL. CDR3 loop: CASSQEAGGSYNEQFF. The CDR3 nucleotides are TGCGCCAGCAGCCAAGAGGCGGGGGGATCCTACAATGAGCAGTTCTTC.

This sequence joins TRBV7-9 and TRBJ1-5, with 8 bases identical to TRBD1. CDR1 and CDR2 from the germline V gene are SEHNR and FQNEAQ (reference sequence). The junction had 11 bases not matched to a gene; V was cut back by 5 bases and J by 8 bases. This CDR3 has 15 residues. The CDR3 bases are TGTGCCAGCAGCCCCGGGACAGGCCTTTGGGAGCCCCAGCATTTT. Amino acids: CASSPGTGLWEPQHF.

In this sample, this clone turned up once. The CDR3 region is CAWSSGGGGYEQYF. For the CDR3, the DNA is TGTGCCTGGAGCTCGGGTGGTGGTGGGTACGAGCAGTACTTC. The chain recombines TRBV30 with TRBJ2-7; D not resolved. Germline CDR1 GTSNPN, CDR2 SVGIG (reference sequence). V lost 3 bases to trimming and J lost 4 bases, with 16 bases between them. This CDR3 spans 14 amino acids.

The chain is built from TRBV19 and TRBJ2-1, with 10 bases identical to TRBD2. The CDR3 sequence is 15 residues long. V trimming: 4 bases; J trimming: 7 bases; junction bases outside the gene matches: 7. CDR1 LNHDA and CDR2 SQIVND come from the germline V gene (reference sequence). The CDR3 region is CASSTLAGVSNEQFF. The CDR3 DNA sequence: TGTGCCAGTAGTACCCTAGCGGGGGTCTCTAATGAGCAGTTCTTC. The variable domain in full, with the rest retrieved from reference TRBV19 and TRBJ2-1, is DGGITQSPKYLFRKEGQNVTLSCEQNLNHDAMYWYRQDPGQGLRLIYYSQIVNDFQKGDIAEGYSVSREKKESFPLTVTSAQKNPTAFYLCASSTLAGVSNEQFFGPGTRLTVL.

V and J are TRBV7-9 and TRBJ2-3, with TRBD1 matching over 8 bases. The junction had 5 bases not matched to a gene; V was cut back by 4 bases and J by 5 bases. Germline V CDR1 and CDR2: SEHNR, FQNEAQ (reference sequence). The CDR3 contains 14 residues. The CDR3 DNA reads as TGTGCCAGCAGCTCGACAGGGGAACGAGATACGCAGTATTTT. It is translated as CASSSTGERDTQYF.

V is TRBV20-1 and J is TRBJ2-7; TRBD1 is a possible D gene (6 bases). The V and J ends lost 3 bases and 5 bases respectively, with 20 bases between them. The CDR3 runs to 15 residues. Germline V gives CDR1 DFQATT, CDR2 SNEGSKA (reference sequence). The CDR3: CSASILQGGIHEQYF. In nucleotides, the CDR3 is TGCAGTGCTAGTATATTACAGGGCGGTATCCACGAGCAGTACTTC.

The chain has TRBV27 and TRBJ2-3; tentative D call: TRBD1 (6 bases). This CDR3 comprises 15 residues. Looked up from germline, CDR1 is MNHEY and CDR2 is SMNVEV (reference sequence). The ends were cut back, 3 bases at V and 8 bases at J, with 18 bases in the middle. This CDR3 reads CASSFTGPSIGTQYF. In nucleotides, the CDR3 is TGTGCCAGCAGTTTCACAGGGCCTTCGATAGGTACGCAGTATTTT.

The V gene is TRBV5-1, the J gene TRBJ2-3, with a possible D match to TRBD2 (7 bases). The V end was cut by 5 bases, the J end by 4 bases, with 11 bases between. This CDR3 has 13 amino acids. Germline V gene sequence: CDR1 SGHRS, CDR2 YFSETQ. The CDR3 sequence is CASRRGGADTQYF. In DNA, the CDR3 is TGCGCCAGCAGGAGGGGGGGGGCAGATACGCAGTATTTT.

This chain links TRBV10-3 with TRBJ1-4; TRBD1 matches at 8 bases. V lost 10 bases, J lost 1 base, and 2 bases stayed unmatched. CDR1 is ENHRY, CDR2 SYGVKD, per germline. The CDR3 is 13 residues long. In DNA form, the CDR3 reads TGTGCCACCACAGGGGGAACTAATGAAAAACTGTTTTTT. This sequence encodes CATTGGTNEKLFF.

The chain carries TRBV6-2 or TRBV6-3 and TRBJ1-2; 9 bases align to TRBD1. The CDR3 spans 15 residues. The trim removed 6 bases at V and 0 bases at J, leaving 5 bases unmatched. Germline CDR1 reads MNHEY; CDR2 reads SVGEGT. The CDR3 coding sequence is TGTGCCAGCAGCCAGGACAGGGGAGCTAACTATGGCTACACCTTC. Translating gives CASSQDRGANYGYTF.

The chain links TRBV10-3 to TRBJ1-6, with D perhaps TRBD1 (6 bases). V lost 2 bases and J 0 bases, leaving 8 bases between the germline ends. The CDR3 runs 16 residues. Per germline, CDR1 ENHRY and CDR2 SYGVKD. The DNA for the CDR3 is TGTGCCATCAGTGAGAGGGGGGGCTCCTATAATTCACCCCTCCACTTT. This encodes CAISERGGSYNSPLHF.

V and J are TRBV9 and TRBJ2-1; no reliable D call. The V and J ends lost 4 bases and 0 bases respectively, with 11 bases between them. The CDR3 is made up of 15 amino acids. Germline V gene lookup returns CDR1 SGDLS and CDR2 YYNGEE. The CDR3 reads CASSLASGSYNEQFF. The CDR3 DNA reads as TGTGCCAGCAGCCTCGCCTCCGGCTCCTACAATGAGCAGTTCTTC.

The chain uses TRBV11-3 and TRBJ2-2; 11 positions match TRBD1. CDR1 and CDR2 (germline): SGHNT, YENEEA. The length of the CDR3 is 15 residues. Trimming at V came to 5 bases and at J to 6 bases, leaving 5 bases not matched to a gene. CDR3 in amino acids: CASSPRDRGSGELFF. CDR3 coding DNA: TGTGCCAGCAGCCCCCGGGACAGGGGGTCCGGGGAGCTGTTTTTT.

The rearrangement links TRBV4-1 to TRBJ1-6; 9 nucleotides match TRBD1. The CDR3 spans 19 residues. In germline, CDR1 is MGHRA, CDR2 YSYEKL. V was pared by 3 bases and J by 1 base, with 10 bases of the junction left unmatched. For the CDR3, the DNA is TGCGCCAGCAGCCAGCCCCGGGGACAGGGAGGGTCCTATAATTCACCCCTCCACTTT. Translation: CASSQPRGQGGSYNSPLHF.